This T cell receptor (beta chain) was obtained from a study of beta chain features in type 1 diabetes. At the level of the study: Sorted cells examined across all samples numbered around 110,000,000.

This clone has only a few counts. Antigen: not known. The sample contains more than one DNA sequence encoding this CDR3. The isolated RNA, all of it, was reverse transcribed, so expressed TCRB transcripts were what got sequenced. The average read count of naive, central memory and regulatory T cell samples was several million. Assay: immunoSEQ multiplex PCR; the TCRdb copy retains only in-frame clones and omits some. The data show about 250,000 clones, roughly 14% seen once. Study-level results: Shortening that was moderate but significant affected the TCRB CDR3s of Type 1 diabetes patients in all four CD4+ subsets.

Staining for CD45RO/CCR7/CD25/CD127/CD95/CD27 allowed sorting of CD4+ naive, central memory, regulatory and stem cell-like memory cells. Trimming removed 5 bases at V and 1 base at J, with 8 bases between. Germline lookup yields CDR1 SGHTA and CDR2 FQGNSA. The CDR3 length is 13 residues. The sequence derives from a woman between 35 and 50 years old in good health. Sequences were obtained from naive CD4+ T cells from blood. The chain uses TRBV7-2 and TRBJ1-1; perhaps TRBD1 as D (6 bases). CDR3 in DNA: TGTGCCAGCAGCGCGGACAGGAACACTGAAGCTTTCTTT. It codes for CASSADRNTEAFF.